Below, 24 T cell receptor beta chains from the same sample are listed, as sequenced in a study of T cells after yellow fever vaccination. In TCRdb, the 5' RACE reads were re-called with MiXCR into one record per CDR3 protein. The sample gives approximately 550,000 distinct CDR3 sequences, 13% of which show up once; about 14% is in the top ten. The starting material was PBMCs, obtained on the day of the yellow fever booster vaccination. The receptors derive from a man aged 25-40 years who received the YFV17D yellow fever vaccine.

The rearrangement links TRBV9 to TRBJ1-2; unclear D gene. V was shortened by 7 bases and J by 5 bases, with 12 bases between the two germline ends. Germline V CDR1 and CDR2: SGDLS, YYNGEE. The CDR3 loop spans 12 amino acids. The CDR3 region is CASEGRTYGYTF. CDR3 nucleotides: TGTGCCAGCGAAGGCAGGACTTATGGCTACACCTTC.

This clonotype has just a few counts. J is TRBJ2-1 and V is TRBV14, with D perhaps matching TRBD2 (6 bases). Per the germline V gene, CDR1 is SGHDN and CDR2 is FVKESK. The CDR3 has 16 amino acids. V shed 0 bases and J shed 7 bases, with 16 bases lying between them. The DNA for the CDR3 is TGTGCCAGCAGCCAAGATTCGGCGGGATTGGGAAATGAGCAGTTCTTC. Encoded protein: CASSQDSAGLGNEQFF.

The chain couples TRBV3-1 to TRBJ1-5; unclear D gene. The germline V and J ends were trimmed by 3 bases and 4 bases, with 4 bases remaining between them. The CDR3 runs to 12 residues. Per germline, CDR1 LGHDT and CDR2 YNNKEL (reference sequence). The CDR3 sequence is CASSHVNQPQHF. DNA for the CDR3: TGTGCCAGCAGCCATGTTAATCAGCCCCAGCATTTT.

A note on this clonotype: An end of the junction does not agree with germline; a read error may underlie this. The chain joins TRBV7-7 to TRBJ2-1; 10 positions agree with TRBD2. CDR1 and CDR2 (germline): SSHAT, FNYEAQ (reference sequence). The CDR3 length is 15 residues. The CDR3 DNA reads TGTGCTAGCAGCTTAGGACTAGCGGAGGGGAATGAGCAGTTCTTC. It is translated as CASSLGLAEGNEQFF.

The chain recombines TRBV28 with TRBJ1-5, with a possible D match to TRBD1 (6 bases). The CDR3 loop spans 13 amino acids. V lost 7 bases and J 5 bases, leaving 12 bases between the germline ends. Looked up from germline, CDR1 is MDHEN and CDR2 is SYDVKM. The CDR3 sequence is CASTVDSYQPQHF. The CDR3 coding sequence is TGTGCCAGCACTGTGGACAGCTATCAGCCCCAGCATTTT.

The genes are TRBV25-1 and TRBJ2-7; 13 bases line up with TRBD2. Germline CDR1 is MGHDK and CDR2 is SYGVNS. The CDR3 runs 18 residues. The V segment lost 0 bases and the J segment 7 bases; nucleotides outside the gene matches: 12. CDR3 region: CASSEYLKGLAGIDEQYF. DNA of the CDR3: TGTGCCAGCAGTGAATATCTAAAGGGACTAGCGGGAATAGATGAGCAGTACTTC.

In this sample, this clonotype turned up a few times. The rearrangement joins TRBV3-1 to TRBJ2-7; D may be TRBD2 (6 bases). V was trimmed by 3 bases and J by 2 bases, leaving 14 bases between them. The CDR3 is 15 amino acids. In germline, CDR1 is LGHDT, CDR2 YNNKEL (reference sequence). The CDR3 spells CASSHGPGVTYEQYF. The CDR3 coding sequence is TGTGCCAGCAGCCATGGCCCGGGGGTGACCTACGAGCAGTACTTC.

This clonotype was recorded a few times. V usage is TRBV20-1 and J usage is TRBJ2-3; unclear D gene. The CDR3 runs 16 residues. The V gene's germline CDR1 is DFQATT and CDR2 SNEGSKA (reference sequence). The V end lost 0 bases, the J end lost 8 bases, and 21 bases lay between the germline ends. CDR3: CSAREGGRESFGTQYF. CDR3 sequence (DNA): TGCAGTGCTAGAGAGGGCGGCAGAGAGAGTTTTGGTACGCAGTATTTT.

The V call is TRBV24-1, the J call TRBJ2-7, with D possibly matching TRBD2 (6 bases). The germline CDR1 and CDR2 sequences are KGHDR and SFDVKD. CDR3 size: 15 residues. The ends were cut back, 2 bases at V and 3 bases at J, with 13 bases in the middle. CDR3 sequence (DNA): TGTGCCACCAGTGATTCAGCGGGTGCCCTCTACGAGCAGTACTTC. It encodes CATSDSAGALYEQYF.

This clonotype has more than one count but fewer than ten. This chain connects TRBV23-1 to TRBJ1-4; 7 bases map to TRBD1. TRBV23-1 is known as an ORF, though its function is uncertain. This CDR3 contains 13 residues. The V segment lost 9 bases and the J segment 8 bases; nucleotides outside the gene matches: 9. CDR3 region: CARADRVFEKLFF. The CDR3 DNA sequence: TGCGCCAGGGCAGACAGGGTGTTCGAAAAACTGTTTTTT.

V gene TRBV6-5 combines with J gene TRBJ2-4; D uncertain. This CDR3 comprises 18 residues. Per germline, CDR1 MNHEY and CDR2 SVGAGI. Trimming stripped 0 bases from V and 0 bases from J, with 15 bases between. The CDR3 region has the DNA TGTGCCAGCAGTTACTCGATTGGGCCTCCTGGAGCCAAAAACATTCAGTACTTC. Amino acids: CASSYSIGPPGAKNIQYF.

This chain connects TRBV7-2 to TRBJ2-1, with 7 bases identical to TRBD2. Germline V gene lookup returns CDR1 SGHTA and CDR2 FQGNSA. V lost 3 bases to trimming and J lost 5 bases; unmatched junction nucleotides: 4. The CDR3 covers 14 residues. As DNA, the CDR3 is TGTGCCAGCAGCTTTATGGGGACTAACAATGAGCAGTTCTTC. Translating gives CASSFMGTNNEQFF.

This clonotype was counted a few times. The chain recombines TRBV12-3 or TRBV12-4 with TRBJ2-2; D is ambiguous. CDR3 length equals 14 residues. V was clipped by 6 bases and J by 3 bases, with 11 bases between them. DNA of the CDR3: TGTGCCAGCAGAGGTGATTTTGACACCGGGGAGCTGTTTTTT. Translating gives CASRGDFDTGELFF.

This clonotype was seen more than once but under ten times. The chain is built from TRBV12-3 or TRBV12-4 and TRBJ1-1; a weak D match, TRBD1 (6 bases). V gave up 7 bases and J gave up 1 base, with 13 bases separating them. The CDR3 consists of 14 residues. The CDR3 spells CASTPLQGNTEAFF. The DNA of the CDR3 is TGTGCCAGCACCCCTTTACAGGGGAACACTGAAGCTTTCTTT.

The chain is built from TRBV5-1 and TRBJ2-1; 9 nucleotides line up with TRBD1. The germline gives CDR1 SGHRS, CDR2 YFSETQ. Losses at the gene ends were 3 bases for V and 6 bases for J; bases not matched to a gene: 7. The CDR3 length is 15 residues. CDR3 residues: CASSSQGASFNEQFF. The CDR3 DNA reads as TGCGCCAGCAGCTCACAGGGGGCCTCTTTCAATGAGCAGTTCTTC.

DNA for the CDR3: TGTGCCAGCAGCTTTACCGGGACTAGCTACACAGATACGCAGTATTTT. It encodes CASSFTGTSYTDTQYF. V usage is TRBV7-3 and J usage is TRBJ2-3; TRBD2 matches 9 bases. V trimming: 3 bases; J trimming: 2 bases; junction bases outside the gene matches: 6. The CDR3 sequence is 16 residues long. The germline CDR1 and CDR2 sequences are SGHTA and FQGTGA.

This clonotype was detected only a few times. The chain links TRBV5-1 to TRBJ2-2; D is unresolved. CDR1 is SGHRS, CDR2 YFSETQ, per germline. Trimming removed 2 bases from V and 7 bases from J, with 6 bases in between. This CDR3 has 12 amino acids. The CDR3 loop reads CASSFFDGELFF. Written as DNA, the CDR3 is TGCGCCAGCAGCTTTTTCGACGGGGAGCTGTTTTTT.

This clonotype appeared many times. The genes are TRBV5-1 and TRBJ2-6; D possibly corresponds to TRBD1 (6 bases). V lost 3 bases and J lost 3, with 10 bases in between. From germline, CDR1 is SGHRS and CDR2 YFSETQ. This CDR3 contains 15 residues. CDR3 sequence reads: CASSSTGIGANVLTF. In DNA, the CDR3 is TGCGCCAGCAGCTCTACAGGGATTGGGGCCAACGTCCTGACTTTC.

This clonotype came up a few times. V is TRBV7-2 and J is TRBJ2-3; perhaps D is TRBD1 or TRBD2 (6 bases each). V lost 1 base to trimming and J lost 6 bases, with 11 bases between them. Per germline, CDR1 SGHTA and CDR2 FQGNSA. This CDR3 comprises 14 residues. The CDR3 sequence is CASSLEWGADTQYF. CDR3 sequence (DNA): TGTGCCAGCAGCTTAGAGTGGGGGGCGGATACGCAGTATTTT.

V and J are TRBV12-5 and TRBJ2-7, with no clear D. The CDR3 has 14 residues. V was shortened by 6 bases and J by 2 bases, with 14 bases between the two germline ends. The V gene's germline CDR1 is LGHNT and CDR2 FRNRAP. CDR3 residues: CASGLGEVTYEQYF. The CDR3 DNA reads TGTGCTAGTGGCCTAGGTGAGGTAACCTACGAGCAGTACTTC.

This sequence joins TRBV20-1 and TRBJ2-7; TRBD1 is a possible D gene (5 bases). Germline CDR1 reads DFQATT; CDR2 reads SNEGSKA (reference sequence). The CDR3 spans 14 residues. V gave up 3 bases and J gave up 2 bases, with 14 bases separating them. CDR3 coding DNA: TGCAGTGCTAGGGGGCCATCCTTGACCTACGAGCAGTACTTC. This gives the protein CSARGPSLTYEQYF.

The chain links TRBV7-2 to TRBJ2-7; D is undetermined. The CDR3 extends over 13 amino acids. Trimming shortened V by 2 bases and J by 6 bases, and 11 bases separated the two germline ends. Germline CDR1 reads SGHTA; CDR2 reads FQGNSA. CDR3 residues: CASSLQTAVEQYF. The CDR3 DNA is TGTGCCAGCAGCTTACAAACAGCAGTCGAGCAGTACTTC.

This clonotype showed up just a few times. The chain couples TRBV20-1 to TRBJ2-1, with 7 bases identical to TRBD1. With 5 bases clipped from V and 9 bases from J, the junction kept 13 bases outside the gene matches. CDR1 is DFQATT, CDR2 SNEGSKA, per germline (reference sequence). The CDR3 has 14 amino acids. CDR3 residues: CSAPTRGPSGEQFF. The CDR3 DNA sequence: TGCAGTGCTCCAACGAGGGGGCCCTCTGGTGAGCAGTTCTTC.

The chain joins TRBV7-9 to TRBJ2-7, with a tentative D call TRBD1 (6 bases). Deletions cut 1 base from V and 6 bases from J, with 13 bases between. Looked up from germline, CDR1 is SEHNR and CDR2 is FQNEAQ (reference sequence). The CDR3 spans 14 residues. The CDR3 sequence is CASSLGWEGGEQYF. CDR3 nucleotide sequence: TGTGCCAGCAGCTTAGGATGGGAAGGGGGCGAGCAGTACTTC.